This T cell receptor (beta chain) was observed in a study of blood T cell repertoires in COVID-19. Study-wide background: The origin of the acute and convalescent COVID-19 samples was the United States, Italy and Spain.

Authors' analysis steps: Amplification from reference gene primers served as the basis for estimated nucleated cell counts. Here immunoSEQ multiplex PCR was the method, and the copy in TCRdb shows in-frame clones only, minus some. The V and J calls and the clone size are those of that table, but D and trimming were determined from the DNA. This table has about 17,000 clones, under 90% appearing once. Trimming took 4 bases from V and 0 from J; bases not matched to a gene: 4. CDR1 and CDR2 from the germline V gene are SGHDN and FVKESK. This CDR3 region has 15 residues. The sequenced material came from peripheral blood. The source is a human donor in a cohort sampled during active COVID-19. J is TRBJ1-1 and V is TRBV14, with 8 bases identical to TRBD1. In DNA form, the CDR3 reads TGTGCCAGCAGCCGCTTGACAGGGGTGAACACTGAAGCTTTCTTT. This encodes CASSRLTGVNTEAFF.